This T cell receptor beta chain was documented in a study of blood T cell repertoires in COVID-19. Study-wide context: T cells, B-cell-depleted T cells, or PBMCs provided the cDNA or gDNA that served as material.

Trimming stripped 1 base from V and 2 bases from J, with 11 bases between. The CDR3 sequence is 15 residues long. From germline, CDR1 is SGHRS and CDR2 YFSETQ. Methods used by the authors: Amplified reference gene primers provided the basis for estimating nucleated cell counts. Assay used: immunoSEQ multiplex PCR; TCRdb lists only in-frame clones, some missing. V and J calls plus clone size are reproduced from that table; the DNA served to infer D and trimming. The data show 270,000 or so clones, with 89% seen just once and roughly 4.8% held by the top ten. This chain links TRBV5-1 with TRBJ2-3; possible D gene TRBD2, 6 bases. This receptor was obtained from a middle-aged woman who had recovered from COVID-19. Sequencing was performed on peripheral blood. The CDR3 bases are TGCGCCAGCAGCTTGCGGGGGACTTTCACAGATACGCAGTATTTT. This codes for CASSLRGTFTDTQYF.